This TCR beta chain was captured in a study of cytomegalovirus exposure and HLA in healthy donors. Study conclusions and caveats: Many donors shared some public TCRs, even though most TCR sequences were rare. In a later analysis, a genetic analysis reported fewer productive-TCR N-insertions in an Asian-associated ancestry cluster than the cohort average. Cytomegalovirus status, reportedly, was diagnosed with high specificity and sensitivity by the classifier.

The CDR3 has 14 residues. V shed 5 bases and J shed 1 base, with 11 bases lying between them. Germline lookup yields CDR1 SGHRS and CDR2 YFSETQ. PCR involved 60 Vbeta and 13 Jbeta primers. The data were produced by immunoSEQ multiplex PCR, yet TCRdb's version contains in-frame clones alone and is incomplete. The data contain fewer than 150,000 clones, roughly 78% of them singletons. About this clone: Its target is unknown.

This sequence was found in a middle-aged man in good health and CMV-seronegative. The V call is TRBV5-1, the J call TRBJ2-3; weak D call: TRBD2 (6 bases). Sequencing was performed on PBMCs. As DNA, the CDR3 is TGCGCCAGCAGGCCTCGGAGGGGCACAGATACGCAGTATTTT. Amino acids: CASRPRRGTDTQYF.